This T cell receptor (beta chain) comes out of a study of blood T cells in healthy people across ages. A second PCR, run for roughly 6 to 11 cycles, used a sample-barcoded 5' primer plus a J-beta primer mix. TCRdb redid the calling of the 5' RACE reads with MiXCR, one entry per CDR3 protein. The sample has about 570,000 distinct CDR3 sequences, approximately 26% seen once. Concerning this clonotype: Its ends do not fully match the called genes, so a read error is possible.

The same data also went into a second study, on T cells of mothers and their children.

The sequence was obtained from a boy aged 2 to 10 in good health. Sequencing used blood.

CDR3 protein: CASSLAGTDYEQCF. The DNA of the CDR3 is TGTGCCAGCAGTCTTGCAGGGACTGACTACGAGCAGTGCTTC. The chain recombines TRBV27 with TRBJ2-5; possible D gene TRBD2, 6 bases. Germline CDR1 reads MNHEY; CDR2 reads SMNVEV (reference sequence). The CDR3 runs to 14 residues.